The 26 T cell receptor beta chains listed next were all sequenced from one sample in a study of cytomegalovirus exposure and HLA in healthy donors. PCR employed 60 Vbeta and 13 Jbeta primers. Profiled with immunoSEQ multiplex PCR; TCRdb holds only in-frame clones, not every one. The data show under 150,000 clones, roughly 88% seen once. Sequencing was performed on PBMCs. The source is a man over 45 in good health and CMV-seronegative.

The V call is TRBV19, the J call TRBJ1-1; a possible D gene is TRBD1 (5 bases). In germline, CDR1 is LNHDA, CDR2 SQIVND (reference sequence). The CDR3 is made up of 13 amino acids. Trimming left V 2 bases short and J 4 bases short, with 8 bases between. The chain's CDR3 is CASSIWGGTEAFF. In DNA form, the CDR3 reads TGTGCCAGTAGTATATGGGGGGGCACTGAAGCTTTCTTT.

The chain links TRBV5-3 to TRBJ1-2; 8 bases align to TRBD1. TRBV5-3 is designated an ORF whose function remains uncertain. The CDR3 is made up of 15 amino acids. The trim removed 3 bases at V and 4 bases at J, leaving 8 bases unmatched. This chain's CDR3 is CARSCGQGWAYGYTF. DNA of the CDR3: TGTGCCAGAAGCTGCGGACAGGGATGGGCCTATGGCTACACCTTC.

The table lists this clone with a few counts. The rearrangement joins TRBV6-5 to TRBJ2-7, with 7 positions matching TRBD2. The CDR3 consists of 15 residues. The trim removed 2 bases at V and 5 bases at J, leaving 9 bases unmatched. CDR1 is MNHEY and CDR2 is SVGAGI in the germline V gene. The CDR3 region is CASSYGGGLKNEQYF. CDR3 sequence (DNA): TGTGCCAGCAGTTACGGGGGAGGGTTGAAAAACGAGCAGTACTTC.

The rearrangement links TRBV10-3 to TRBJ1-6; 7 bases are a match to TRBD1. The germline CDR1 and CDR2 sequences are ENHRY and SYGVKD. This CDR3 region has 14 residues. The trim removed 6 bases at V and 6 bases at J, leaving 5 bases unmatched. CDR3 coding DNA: TGTGCCATCAGGGAGACAGGGTCTAATTCACCCCTCCACTTT. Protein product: CAIRETGSNSPLHF.

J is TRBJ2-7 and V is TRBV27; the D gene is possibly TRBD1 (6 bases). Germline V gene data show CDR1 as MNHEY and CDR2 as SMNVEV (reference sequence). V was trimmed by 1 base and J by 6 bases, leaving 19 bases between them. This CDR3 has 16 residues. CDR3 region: CASSLLSGQTMGEQYF. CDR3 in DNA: TGTGCCAGCAGTTTATTGTCCGGACAGACGATGGGCGAGCAGTACTTC.

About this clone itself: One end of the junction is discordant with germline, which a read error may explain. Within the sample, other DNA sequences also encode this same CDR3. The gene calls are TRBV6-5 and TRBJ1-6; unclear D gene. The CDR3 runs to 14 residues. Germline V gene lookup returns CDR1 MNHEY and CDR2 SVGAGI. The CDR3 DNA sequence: TGTGCCAGCACGGGATTCTCCTATAATTCCCCCCTCCACTTT. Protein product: CASTGFSYNSPLHF.

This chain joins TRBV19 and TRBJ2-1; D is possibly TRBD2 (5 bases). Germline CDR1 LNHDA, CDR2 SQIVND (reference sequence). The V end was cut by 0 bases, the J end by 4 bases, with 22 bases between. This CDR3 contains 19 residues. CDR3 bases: TGTGCCAGTAGTATAGACCTCGGGGATCAGACCACCCTTTACAATGAGCAGTTCTTC. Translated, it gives CASSIDLGDQTTLYNEQFF. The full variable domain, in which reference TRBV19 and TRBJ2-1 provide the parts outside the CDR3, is DGGITQSPKYLFRKEGQNVTLSCEQNLNHDAMYWYRQDPGQGLRLIYYSQIVNDFQKGDIAEGYSVSREKKESFPLTVTSAQKNPTAFYLCASSIDLGDQTTLYNEQFFGPGTRLTVL.

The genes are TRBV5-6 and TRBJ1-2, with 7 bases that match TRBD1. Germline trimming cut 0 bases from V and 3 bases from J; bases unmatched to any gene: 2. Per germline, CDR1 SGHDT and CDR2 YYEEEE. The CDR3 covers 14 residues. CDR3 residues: CASSLGGGDYGYTF. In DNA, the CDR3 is TGTGCCAGCAGCTTGGGAGGGGGCGACTATGGCTACACCTTC.

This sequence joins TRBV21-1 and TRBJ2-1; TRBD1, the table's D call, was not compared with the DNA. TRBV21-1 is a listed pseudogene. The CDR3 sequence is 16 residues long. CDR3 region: CASSKSGQGDYDEQFF. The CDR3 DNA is TGTGCCAGCAGCAAAAGCGGACAGGGAGATTACGATGAGCAGTTCTTC.

CDR3 coding DNA: TGCGCCAGCAGCCAAGAAAGGTGCGCCAGGGGGCGAATATGCCCCTACGAGCAGTACTTC. Translating it yields CASSQERCARGRICPYEQYF. The chain uses TRBV4-3 and TRBJ2-7, with 8 bases matching TRBD1. CDR3 length equals 20 residues. Unmatched junction bases numbered 18, after V lost 0 bases and J lost 2 bases. Germline V gives CDR1 LGHNA, CDR2 YSLEER.

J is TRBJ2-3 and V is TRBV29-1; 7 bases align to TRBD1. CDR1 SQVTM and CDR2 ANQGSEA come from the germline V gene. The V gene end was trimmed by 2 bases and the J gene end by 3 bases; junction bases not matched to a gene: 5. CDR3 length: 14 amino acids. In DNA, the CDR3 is TGCAGCGTTGAATGGCAGGGGGTGACAGATACGCAGTATTTT. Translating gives CSVEWQGVTDTQYF.

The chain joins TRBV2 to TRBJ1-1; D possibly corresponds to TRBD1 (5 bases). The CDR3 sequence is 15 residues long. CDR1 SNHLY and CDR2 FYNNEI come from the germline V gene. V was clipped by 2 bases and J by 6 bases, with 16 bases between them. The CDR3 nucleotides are TGTGCCAGCAGTGAATTTTCTGCGGGGCGGGCTGAAGCTTTCTTT. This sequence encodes CASSEFSAGRAEAFF.

The CDR3 is CASSEPGTGISGANVLTF. In nucleotides, the CDR3 is TGTGCCAGCAGTGAACCGGGGACAGGGATCTCTGGGGCCAACGTCCTGACTTTC. The chain employs TRBV6-1 and TRBJ2-6; 9 bases are a match to TRBD1. Germline-derived CDR1 and CDR2 are MNHNS and SASEGT. The trim removed 2 bases at V and 0 bases at J, leaving 5 bases unmatched. The CDR3 sequence is 18 residues long.

This CDR3 is CSVEGDRHSYGYTF. CDR3 DNA sequence: TGCAGCGTTGAAGGGGACAGGCACAGCTATGGCTACACCTTC. This chain uses TRBV29-1 with TRBJ1-2, with 8 bases matching TRBD1. Trimming removed 1 base from V and 4 bases from J; junction bases left unmatched: 5. Germline values: CDR1 SQVTM, CDR2 ANQGSEA. The CDR3 runs to 14 residues.

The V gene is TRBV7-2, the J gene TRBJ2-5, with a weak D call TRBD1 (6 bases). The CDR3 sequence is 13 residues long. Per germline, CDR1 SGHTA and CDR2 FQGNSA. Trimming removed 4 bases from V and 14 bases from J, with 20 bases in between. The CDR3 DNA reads TGTGCCAGCAGCTCAGGGGCCAAGGGCCCCCCCTACTTC. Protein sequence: CASSSGAKGPPYF.

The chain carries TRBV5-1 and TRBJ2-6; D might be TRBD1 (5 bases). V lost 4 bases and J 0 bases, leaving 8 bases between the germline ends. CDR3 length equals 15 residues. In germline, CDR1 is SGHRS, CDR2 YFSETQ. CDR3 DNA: TGCGCCAGCAGCCCAGGGAACTCTGGGGCCAACGTCCTGACTTTC. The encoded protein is CASSPGNSGANVLTF.

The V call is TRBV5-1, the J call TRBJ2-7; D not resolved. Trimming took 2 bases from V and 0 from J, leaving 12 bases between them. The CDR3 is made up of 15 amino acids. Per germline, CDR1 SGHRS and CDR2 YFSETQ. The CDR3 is CASSLDPESSYEQYF. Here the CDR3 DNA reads TGCGCCAGCAGCTTAGACCCGGAGAGCTCCTACGAGCAGTACTTC.

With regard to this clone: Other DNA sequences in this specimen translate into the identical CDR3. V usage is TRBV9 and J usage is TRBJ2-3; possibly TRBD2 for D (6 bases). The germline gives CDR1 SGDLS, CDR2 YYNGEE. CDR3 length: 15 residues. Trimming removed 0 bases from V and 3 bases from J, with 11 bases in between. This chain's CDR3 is CASSVVGGGTDTQYF. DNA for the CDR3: TGTGCCAGCAGCGTAGTGGGGGGTGGTACAGATACGCAGTATTTT.

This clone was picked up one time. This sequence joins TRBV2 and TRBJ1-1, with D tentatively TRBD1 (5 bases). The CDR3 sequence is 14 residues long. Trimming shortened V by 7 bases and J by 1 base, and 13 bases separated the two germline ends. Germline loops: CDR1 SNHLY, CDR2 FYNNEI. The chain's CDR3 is CASTEGRANTEAFF. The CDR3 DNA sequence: TGTGCCAGCACTGAGGGGAGGGCGAACACTGAAGCTTTCTTT.

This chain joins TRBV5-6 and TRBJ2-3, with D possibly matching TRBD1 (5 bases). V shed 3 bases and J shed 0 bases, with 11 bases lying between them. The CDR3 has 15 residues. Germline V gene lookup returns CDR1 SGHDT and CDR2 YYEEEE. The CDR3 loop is CASSSDRVSTDTQYF. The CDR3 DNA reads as TGTGCCAGCAGCTCCGACAGAGTTAGCACAGATACGCAGTATTTT.

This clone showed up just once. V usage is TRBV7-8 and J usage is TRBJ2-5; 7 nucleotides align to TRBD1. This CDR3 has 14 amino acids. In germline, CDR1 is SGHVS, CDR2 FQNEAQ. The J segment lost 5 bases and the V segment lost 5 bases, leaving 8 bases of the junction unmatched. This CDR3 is CASSLTGVRETQYF. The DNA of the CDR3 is TGTGCCAGCAGCCTAACAGGGGTTCGCGAGACCCAGTACTTC.

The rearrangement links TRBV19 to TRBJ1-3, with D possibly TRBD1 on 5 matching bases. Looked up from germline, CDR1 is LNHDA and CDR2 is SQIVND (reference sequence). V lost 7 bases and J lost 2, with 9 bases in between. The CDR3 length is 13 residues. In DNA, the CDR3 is TGTGCCAGTACGGGGGTGGCTGGAAACACCATATATTTT. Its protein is CASTGVAGNTIYF.

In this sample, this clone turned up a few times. The CDR3 DNA is TGTGCCAGCTCGGGTAGCGGGGTATCAGATACGCAGTATTTT. Translation: CASSGSGVSDTQYF. V and J are TRBV6-6 and TRBJ2-3; TRBD2 agrees at 8 bases. The CDR3 covers 14 residues. Germline assignment: CDR1 MNHNY and CDR2 SVGAGI (reference sequence). Trimming at V came to 8 bases and at J to 4 bases, leaving 8 bases not matched to a gene.

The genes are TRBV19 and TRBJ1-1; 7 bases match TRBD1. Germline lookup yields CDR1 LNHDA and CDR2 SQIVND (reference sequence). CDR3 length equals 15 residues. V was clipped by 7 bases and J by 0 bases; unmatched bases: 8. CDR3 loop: CASKGADSMNTEAFF. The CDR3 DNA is TGTGCCAGTAAGGGGGCGGACAGCATGAACACTGAAGCTTTCTTT.

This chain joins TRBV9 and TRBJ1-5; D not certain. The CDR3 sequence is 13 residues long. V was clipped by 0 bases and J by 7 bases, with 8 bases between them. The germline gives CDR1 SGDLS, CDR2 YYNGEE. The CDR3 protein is CASSVDYTQPQHF. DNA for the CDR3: TGTGCCAGCAGCGTAGACTACACCCAGCCCCAGCATTTT.

This chain's CDR3 is CASMKPEGNQPQHF. CDR3 DNA: TGTGCCAGCATGAAACCCGAGGGTAATCAGCCCCAGCATTTT. The V call is TRBV6-4, the J call TRBJ1-5; D is uncertain. CDR1 is MRHNA and CDR2 is SNTAGT in the germline V gene. Trimming took 7 bases from V and 4 from J, leaving 14 bases between them. The CDR3 runs to 14 residues.